These 16 T cell receptor beta chains were all obtained from the same sample, sequenced in a study of blood T cells in healthy people across ages (dated by TCRdb to between 2014 and 2017). The receptor library was made with 5' RACE. TCRdb lists the instrument as Illumina HiSeq 2500. A second PCR of roughly 6 to 12 cycles was run with a J-beta primer mix and a sample-barcoded 5' primer. Clones were called with MiXCR by TCRdb after fastp trimmed the public reads at Q25, and only in-frame beta chains were retained. Identical CDR3 proteins give one entry, which carries the most common genes and DNA. This sample has 1,500,000 or so distinct CDR3 sequences in its table, and approximately 43% of those were observed once. Jointly, the top ten make up approximately 4% of the sample. Sequences were obtained from blood. The receptors originated from a woman aged 18-29 years in good health.

Note on this clonotype: An end of the junction does not agree with germline; a read error may underlie this. The chain links TRBV27 to TRBJ2-1, with 15 bases aligning to TRBD2. CDR3 length equals 20 residues. CDR1 and CDR2 (germline): MNHEY, SMNVEV (reference sequence). The CDR3 spells CASSPFPGTSGRSSCNEQFF. In nucleotides, the CDR3 is TGTGCCAGCAGTCCCTTCCCCGGGACTAGCGGGAGGAGCTCCTGCAATGAGCAGTTCTTC.

This chain joins TRBV29-1 and TRBJ2-7; D is uncertain. The DNA end is more similar to TRBJ2-5, so the J call may be wrong. The CDR3 totals 12 residues. Germline loops: CDR1 SQVTM, CDR2 ANQGSEA. The CDR3 protein is CSVVWGSETQYF. The DNA for the CDR3 is TGCAGCGTTGTCTGGGGTTCGGAGACCCAGTACTTC.

The CDR3 sequence is CASSSGTGEAEQYF. The CDR3 nucleotides read TGTGCCAGCAGCTCCGGGACAGGAGAGGCCGAGCAGTACTTC. The chain uses TRBV7-3 and TRBJ2-7; TRBD1 agrees at 8 bases. Trimming removed 4 bases from V and 6 bases from J; junction bases left unmatched: 8. Germline assignment: CDR1 SGHTA and CDR2 FQGTGA. This CDR3 has 14 amino acids.

CDR3 sequence reads: CSARGLAGALTGELFF. The CDR3 DNA reads TGCAGTGCTAGAGGATTAGCGGGAGCTCTCACCGGGGAGCTGTTTTTT. This chain uses TRBV20-1 with TRBJ2-2; 9 bases line up with TRBD2. Losses at the gene ends were 1 base for V and 4 bases for J; bases not matched to a gene: 7. Germline V gene sequence: CDR1 DFQATT, CDR2 SNEGSKA (reference sequence). The CDR3 covers 16 residues.

This clonotype came up many times. The chain carries TRBV4-3 and TRBJ1-5; TRBD1 matches 8 bases. Germline V CDR1 and CDR2: LGHNA, YSLEER. V was pared by 1 base and J by 5 bases, with 10 bases of the junction left unmatched. This CDR3 has 17 amino acids. The CDR3 DNA reads as TGCGCCAGCAGCCAAGGTTTAACAGGGACAGGCGATCAGCCCCAGCATTTT. Its translation: CASSQGLTGTGDQPQHF.

The rearrangement links TRBV20-1 to TRBJ2-1; possible D gene TRBD2, 6 bases. The CDR3 contains 11 residues. Germline V gene data show CDR1 as DFQATT and CDR2 as SNEGSKA (reference sequence). Trimming removed 4 bases from V and 10 bases from J, with 11 bases in between. The CDR3 DNA is TGCAGTGCTAAGCGGGTGGGGGAGCAGTTCTTC. Translated: CSAKRVGEQFF.

The chain joins TRBV4-1 to TRBJ2-7; D tentatively fits TRBD1 or TRBD2 (6 bases each). V dropped 1 base and J dropped 5 bases, with 12 bases sitting between them. CDR3 length equals 14 residues. Germline CDR1 reads MGHRA; CDR2 reads YSYEKL. The CDR3, as DNA: TGCGCCAGCAGCCAAGGTCGGGGGCTCGACGAGCAGTACTTC. Amino acids: CASSQGRGLDEQYF.

The table lists this clonotype with a count of one. This sequence joins TRBV9 and TRBJ1-2; D might be TRBD1 (6 bases). V gave up 6 bases and J gave up 4 bases, with 13 bases separating them. The CDR3 is 13 amino acids. CDR1 is SGDLS, CDR2 YYNGEE, per germline. DNA for the CDR3: TGTGCCAGCAACGGTGGGGGCGTCTATGGCTACACCTTC. It yields the protein CASNGGGVYGYTF.

The chain recombines TRBV6-5 with TRBJ1-1; D is undetermined. The CDR3 consists of 14 residues. The germline V and J ends were trimmed by 6 bases and 0 bases, with 11 bases remaining between them. Per germline, CDR1 MNHEY and CDR2 SVGAGI. The CDR3 bases are TGTGCCAGCAGGGAGGCTTTGTTGAACACTGAAGCTTTCTTT. This encodes CASREALLNTEAFF.

The chain uses TRBV4-1 and TRBJ1-4; 7 positions match TRBD1. The CDR3 covers 14 residues. Germline V gene data show CDR1 as MGHRA and CDR2 as YSYEKL. J was trimmed by 6 bases and V by 4 bases; bases with no gene match: 5. In DNA, the CDR3 is TGCGCCAGCAGCCTGGAGGGGGCGTATGAAAAACTGTTTTTT. Translation: CASSLEGAYEKLFF.

This clonotype came up once. This chain uses TRBV9 with TRBJ2-5, with 8 bases matching TRBD2. Matching the DNA end better, TRBJ2-7 makes the J call doubtful. The CDR3 is 12 residues long. CDR1 is SGDLS, CDR2 YYNGEE, per germline. Here the CDR3 reads CASGTRDYEQYF. The CDR3 bases are TGTGCCAGCGGGACTAGGGACTACGAGCAGTACTTC.

This clonotype was observed a few times. The chain carries TRBV29-1 and TRBJ2-3; D uncertain. Germline-derived CDR1 and CDR2 are SQVTM and ANQGSEA. With 3 bases removed from V and 6 bases from J, the gap between germline ends came to 7 bases. There are 11 residues in the CDR3. CDR3 in amino acids: CSVEGSDTQYF. CDR3 sequence (DNA): TGCAGCGTTGAGGGGTCTGATACGCAGTATTTT.

On this clonotype itself: Germline and junction disagree at one end, which may indicate a read error. This chain uses TRBV5-1 with TRBJ2-1; 9 bases align to TRBD2. The germline gives CDR1 SGHRS, CDR2 YFSETQ. This CDR3 spans 16 amino acids. CDR3 DNA: TGCGCCAGCAGCCCTCTCGGACTAGCGAACTACGATGAGCAGTTCTTC. Protein product: CASSPLGLANYDEQFF.

This chain uses TRBV20-1 with TRBJ2-5; no reliable D call. The germline V gene has CDR1 DFQATT and CDR2 SNEGSKA (reference sequence). Trimming left V 6 bases short and J 4 bases short, with 12 bases between. The CDR3 is 12 amino acids. CDR3 protein: CSAPELRETQYF. The CDR3 DNA reads TGCAGTGCCCCCGAGTTGAGAGAGACCCAGTACTTC.

V gene TRBV12-3 or TRBV12-4 combines with J gene TRBJ1-1, with D uncertain. With 3 bases removed from V and 10 bases from J, the gap between germline ends came to 9 bases. The CDR3 spans 11 residues. The CDR3 reads CASSLEVRAFF. Written as DNA, the CDR3 is TGTGCCAGCAGTTTGGAGGTGAGAGCTTTCTTT.

A few counts support this clonotype. The chain employs TRBV15 and TRBJ2-6, with D uncertain. The CDR3 spans 18 residues. Germline loops: CDR1 LNHNV, CDR2 YYDKDF (reference sequence). V shed 1 base and J shed 1 base, with 14 bases lying between them. The CDR3 loop is CATSRGAAITSGANVLTF. The CDR3 coding sequence is TGTGCCACCAGCAGAGGGGCCGCAATCACTTCTGGGGCCAACGTCCTGACTTTC.